This T cell receptor (beta chain) is from a study of T-cell reconstitution after alpha-beta-depleted transplantation in children. The TCRbeta library incorporated unique molecular identifiers. TCRdb recomputed calls from the PCR reads with MiXCR, one row per CDR3 protein. The sample has around 480,000 distinct CDR3 sequences; about 33% are singletons. Trimming removed 3 bases at V and 2 bases at J, with 12 bases between. The CDR3 runs 15 residues. This chain connects TRBV12-3 or TRBV12-4 to TRBJ2-3; no definite D call. The TCR sequence derives from a human donor who donated a stem cell graft to a child with aplastic anemia. This material consisted of PBMCs from the stem cell graft donor, taken from the stem cell graft. CDR3 protein: CASSFLGRITDTQYF. In nucleotides, the CDR3 is TGTGCCAGCAGTTTCCTAGGACGTATCACAGATACGCAGTATTTT.